This T cell receptor (beta chain) comes out of a study of shared clonotypes between healthy human individuals. Overall study results and limits: Rarefaction gave evidence that sorted-subset sequencing remained incomplete despite large depth. Donors were few, which limited the genetic and exposure-history diversity represented.

In its sample, this clone was seen once. Its antigen is unidentified. The data were produced by immunoSEQ multiplex PCR, yet TCRdb's version contains in-frame clones alone and is incomplete. Among roughly 2.5 million clones, over 85% were seen once, and the ten largest hold over 0.12%. Deletions cut 8 bases from V and 0 bases from J, with 14 bases between. Germline CDR1 MNHNY, CDR2 SVGAGI (reference sequence). The CDR3 sequence is 15 residues long. The TCR comes from a man aged 18 to 30 in good health. The chain links TRBV6-6 to TRBJ1-3; the D is unclear. Material: naive CD4+ T cells sorted from blood. Subset defined: CD45RA+ positively selected. The CDR3, as DNA: TGTGCCAGCGTACGGTTTGAAACCTCTGGAAACACCATATATTTT. Protein product: CASVRFETSGNTIYF.